The rows below give T cell receptor beta chains drawn from one sample of a study of T cells after yellow fever vaccination. TCRdb reanalysed the 5' RACE reads using MiXCR and keeps one entry per CDR3 protein. The sample has some 54,000 distinct CDR3 sequences, around 6.7% seen once. The starting material was CD8+ T cells not binding an NS4B(214-222) dextramer, sorted from PBMCs, obtained about 49 days after the first yellow fever vaccination. These receptor sequences come from a man younger than 35 who received the YFV17D yellow fever vaccine. CDR3s include the opening cysteine and the closing phenylalanine or tryptophan. A D gene is named only where the DNA matches it firmly. Not all rows give a size; the values are once, few, many and, for expanded clones, a class.

j_gene: TRBJ2-1
abundance: NA
v_gene: TRBV21-1
d_gene: NA
len: 15
CDR3nt: TGTGCCAGCAGCAGTCCTATGGGACTAGTGATTTTCCAGTTCTTC
CDR3aa: CASSSPMGLVIFQFF

j_gene: TRBJ2-1
abundance: few
v_gene: TRBV11-2
d_gene: NA
len: 16
CDR3nt: TGTGCCAGCAGCGAAGGGGTCAGGAGGACCGCGGGTGAGCAGTTCTTC
CDR3aa: CASSEGVRRTAGEQFF

j_gene: TRBJ2-5
abundance: few
v_gene: TRBV7-8
d_gene: NA
len: 15
CDR3nt: TGTGCCAGCAGCTTACCCCCAGATCTGAAAGAGACCCAGTACTTC
CDR3aa: CASSLPPDLKETQYF

j_gene: TRBJ2-3
abundance: NA
v_gene: TRBV20-1
d_gene: TRBD2
len: 15
CDR3nt: TGCAGTGCTAGAGACGGGGGGGCCGGCACAGATACGCAGTATTTT
CDR3aa: CSARDGGAGTDTQYF

j_gene: TRBJ1-1
abundance: few
v_gene: TRBV12-3/TRBV12-4
d_gene: NA
len: 14
CDR3nt: TGTGCCAGCAGGTCTTTGGGGGCGAACACTGAAGCTTTCTTT
CDR3aa: CASRSLGANTEAFF

j_gene: TRBJ2-2
abundance: many
v_gene: TRBV4-3
d_gene: NA
len: 18
CDR3nt: TGCGCCAGCAGCCAAGATCTAGCTGCGGGCGGCAACACCGGGGAGCTGTTTTTT
CDR3aa: CASSQDLAAGGNTGELFF

j_gene: TRBJ2-5
abundance: NA
v_gene: TRBV7-3
d_gene: NA
len: 16
CDR3nt: TGTGCCAGCAGCTTAATGGGACCGTCGACCGAGGAGACCCAGTACTTC
CDR3aa: CASSLMGPSTEETQYF

j_gene: TRBJ2-3
abundance: NA
v_gene: TRBV29-1
d_gene: NA
len: 13
CDR3nt: TGCAGCGTTGATGGAGGGTACACAGATACGCAGTATTTT
CDR3aa: CSVDGGYTDTQYF

j_gene: TRBJ2-2
abundance: NA
v_gene: TRBV10-2
d_gene: NA
len: 12
CDR3nt: TGCGCCAGCAGGGAGGAGGCCGGGGAGCTGTTTTTT
CDR3aa: CASREEAGELFF

j_gene: TRBJ1-4
abundance: many
v_gene: TRBV6-5
d_gene: NA
len: 15
CDR3nt: TGTGCCAGCAGTTATGGGGCGCAGGCTCATGAAAAACTGTTTTTT
CDR3aa: CASSYGAQAHEKLFF

j_gene: TRBJ2-3
abundance: many
v_gene: TRBV3-1
d_gene: TRBD2
len: 15
CDR3nt: TGTGCCAGCAGCCCTAGCGGGGGTCCCACAGATACGCAGTATTTT
CDR3aa: CASSPSGGPTDTQYF

j_gene: TRBJ1-1
abundance: NA
v_gene: TRBV20-1
d_gene: NA
len: 14
CDR3nt: TGCAGTGCTTGGGGAGAACAGGGAAACACTGAAGCTTTCTTT
CDR3aa: CSAWGEQGNTEAFF

j_gene: TRBJ2-1
abundance: many
v_gene: TRBV12-3/TRBV12-4
d_gene: TRBD2
len: 15
CDR3nt: TGTGCCAGCAGGGCTAGCGGTAGCTCCTACAATGAGCAGTTCTTC
CDR3aa: CASRASGSSYNEQFF

j_gene: TRBJ2-1
abundance: NA
v_gene: TRBV19
d_gene: TRBD2
len: 15
CDR3nt: TGTGCCAGTAGTATAACCGGGGGGGGGAACAATGAGCAGTTCTTC
CDR3aa: CASSITGGGNNEQFF

j_gene: TRBJ2-1
abundance: NA
v_gene: TRBV4-1
d_gene: TRBD2
len: 16
CDR3nt: TGCGCCAGCAGCCAAGACTCGGCGGGGGGGCCTGATGAGCAGTTCTTC
CDR3aa: CASSQDSAGGPDEQFF

j_gene: TRBJ2-5
abundance: many
v_gene: TRBV4-3
d_gene: TRBD1
len: 15
CDR3nt: TGCGCCAGCAGCCAACCGGGACAGAAGCAAGAGACCCAGTACTTC
CDR3aa: CASSQPGQKQETQYF

j_gene: TRBJ2-7
abundance: many
v_gene: TRBV30
d_gene: TRBD2
len: 16
CDR3nt: TGTGCCTGGGATAGCGGGGGGCCACCCTTTTTCTACGAGCAGTACTTC
CDR3aa: CAWDSGGPPFFYEQYF

j_gene: TRBJ2-5
abundance: few
v_gene: TRBV9
d_gene: NA
len: 14
CDR3nt: TGTGCCAGCAGTCCAGGGAAGGGAGAAGAGACCCAGTACTTC
CDR3aa: CASSPGKGEETQYF

j_gene: TRBJ2-6
abundance: few
v_gene: TRBV7-8
d_gene: NA
len: 15
CDR3nt: TGTGCCAGCAGCCCCATGCCCTCTGGGGCCAACGTCCTGACTTTC
CDR3aa: CASSPMPSGANVLTF

j_gene: TRBJ2-1
abundance: many
v_gene: TRBV14
d_gene: NA
len: 21
CDR3nt: TGTGCCAGCAGCCCCCTAGGAGGGGGAGGAGGGGGCCAGGTTTTTGACAATGAGCAGTTCTTC
CDR3aa: CASSPLGGGGGGQVFDNEQFF

j_gene: TRBJ2-1
abundance: many
v_gene: TRBV5-5
d_gene: TRBD1
len: 15
CDR3nt: TGTGCCAGCAGCGCGGGACAGGGGGCTTACAATGAGCAGTTCTTC
CDR3aa: CASSAGQGAYNEQFF

j_gene: TRBJ1-1
abundance: NA
v_gene: TRBV6-6
d_gene: NA
len: 16
CDR3nt: TGTGCCAGCAGTAATCCGTGGGGGGCGACGGACACTGAAGCTTTCTTT
CDR3aa: CASSNPWGATDTEAFF

j_gene: TRBJ2-1
abundance: few
v_gene: TRBV27
d_gene: TRBD2
len: 17
CDR3nt: TGTGCCAGCAGTTCGCTGACTAGCGGGGGAATCTACAATGAGCAGTTCTTC
CDR3aa: CASSSLTSGGIYNEQFF

j_gene: TRBJ1-5
abundance: few
v_gene: TRBV7-9
d_gene: NA
len: 15
CDR3nt: TGTGCCAGCAGCTTAGCCGGGGGGGCGAATCAGCCCCAGCATTTT
CDR3aa: CASSLAGGANQPQHF

j_gene: TRBJ1-1
abundance: few
v_gene: TRBV19
d_gene: NA
len: 11
CDR3nt: TGTGCCAGCCGGGTCGGGACTGAAGCTTTCTTT
CDR3aa: CASRVGTEAFF

j_gene: TRBJ2-1
abundance: few
v_gene: TRBV9
d_gene: NA
len: 13
CDR3nt: TGTGCCAGCAGCGTTCAGGGCAAGAATGAGCAGTTCTTC
CDR3aa: CASSVQGKNEQFF

j_gene: TRBJ1-5
abundance: few
v_gene: TRBV4-2
d_gene: NA
len: 17
CDR3nt: TGTGCCAGCAGCCCCCGGGGGGGAGACTATAGCAATCAGCCCCAGCATTTT
CDR3aa: CASSPRGGDYSNQPQHF

j_gene: TRBJ2-5
abundance: NA
v_gene: TRBV7-8
d_gene: TRBD1
len: 16
CDR3nt: TGTGCCAGCAGCCTGGGGGACCCGGGACAGAGAGAGACCCAGTACTTC
CDR3aa: CASSLGDPGQRETQYF

j_gene: TRBJ2-1
abundance: many
v_gene: TRBV20-1
d_gene: TRBD2
len: 14
CDR3nt: TGCAGTGCCGCGGGGGGTAGCTCCTACAATGAGCAGTTCTTC
CDR3aa: CSAAGGSSYNEQFF

j_gene: TRBJ2-1
abundance: many
v_gene: TRBV5-6
d_gene: TRBD2
len: 21
CDR3nt: TGTGCCAGCAGCTTAATGGCCCCCCGGACTAGCGGGGGGATAAACTACAATGAGCAGTTCTTC
CDR3aa: CASSLMAPRTSGGINYNEQFF